The T cell receptor (beta chain) under discussion was sequenced for a study of shared clonotypes between healthy human individuals. Study background: Three plates were used per donor for CD4 naive, three for CD4 memory, two for CD8 naive and one for CD8 memory.

CD8 cells regarded as naive lacked CD45RO, were positively chosen for CCR7, and omitted terminally differentiated effector memory CD45RA+ cells. CDR1 is SNHLY and CDR2 is FYNNEI in the germline V gene. Trimming removed 6 bases at V and 4 bases at J, with 4 bases between. This CDR3 has 12 amino acids. In replicate PCRs of sorted subsets, around 0.2 ug DNA, tens of thousands of T cell genomes, was used. This table comes from immunoSEQ multiplex PCR, and its TCRdb copy is limited to in-frame clones, with some not included. This table has about 2 million clones, approximately 94% appearing once. V usage is TRBV2 and J usage is TRBJ1-6; D is uncertain. Input material: naive CD8+ T cells sorted from blood. This TCR was sampled from a man between 18 and 35 years old in good health. The CDR3 loop is CASREYNSPLHF. The CDR3 nucleotides are TGTGCCAGCAGGGAGTATAATTCACCCCTCCACTTT.